The T cell receptor beta chain described here comes from a study of CD8 T cells in ankylosing spondylitis. This clonotype was detected a few times. TCRdb analysed the 5' RACE reads with MiXCR anew, one entry per CDR3 protein. There are around 250,000 distinct CDR3 sequences in the sample; roughly 32% occur only once, and roughly 4.2% lies in the top ten. CDR1 WSHSY and CDR2 SAAADI come from the germline V gene. V was trimmed by 4 bases and J by 5 bases, leaving 18 bases between them. The CDR3 length is 16 residues. The TCR comes from a male donor with ankylosing spondylitis or in good health (not recorded which). Sequenced input: blood, either unsorted or a sorted T cell fraction (not recorded which). The V and J genes are TRBV10-2 and TRBJ2-1; D is possibly TRBD1 or TRBD2 (5 bases each). The CDR3 bases are TGCGCCAGCAGTGCCCGGCAAGGGACGGCGAACAATGAGCAGTTCTTC. Translating gives CASSARQGTANNEQFF.